The entry below gives a single TCR beta chain sequence along with its context. The target antigen is unknown. This specimen belongs to a study of cytomegalovirus exposure and HLA in healthy donors. Study-level points and caveats: Some V segments (TRBV6-2 and TRBV6-3 among them) were excluded as indistinguishable.

V dropped 5 bases and J dropped 1; count of bases not matched to a gene: 9. The CDR3 has 16 residues. In germline, CDR1 is SGHTS, CDR2 YDEGEE. Researchers ran the PCR with 60 Vbeta and 13 Jbeta primers. The assay was immunoSEQ multiplex PCR, and TCRdb's table has in-frame clones only and misses some. The repertoire holds 100,000 to 150,000 clones, with 78% as singletons. The sample comprised PBMCs. The clonotype comes from a female donor in good health and CMV-seronegative. The chain uses TRBV5-8 and TRBJ1-5, with 7 bases lining up with TRBD1. The CDR3 reads CASRGQTPWSNQPQHF. CDR3 coding DNA: TGTGCCAGCAGGGGACAGACTCCTTGGAGCAATCAGCCCCAGCATTTT.